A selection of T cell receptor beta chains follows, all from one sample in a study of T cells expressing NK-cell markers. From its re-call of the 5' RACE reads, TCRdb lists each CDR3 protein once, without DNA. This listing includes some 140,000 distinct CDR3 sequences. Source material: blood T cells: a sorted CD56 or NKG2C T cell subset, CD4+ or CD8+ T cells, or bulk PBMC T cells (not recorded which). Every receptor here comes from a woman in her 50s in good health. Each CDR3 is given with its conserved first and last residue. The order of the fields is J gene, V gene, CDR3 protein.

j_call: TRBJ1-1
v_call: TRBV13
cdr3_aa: CASSSGQGTEAFF

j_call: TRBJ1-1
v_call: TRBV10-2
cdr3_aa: CASSDWSGQNTEAFF

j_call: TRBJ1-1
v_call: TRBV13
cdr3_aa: CASSLAGQITGAGGMGAFF

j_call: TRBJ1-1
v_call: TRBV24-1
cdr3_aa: CATSGGFGTEAFF

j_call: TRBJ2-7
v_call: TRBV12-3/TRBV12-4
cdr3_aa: CASRGGPPLWEQYF

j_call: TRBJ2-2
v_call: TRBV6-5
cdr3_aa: CASSYVPGGRGELFF

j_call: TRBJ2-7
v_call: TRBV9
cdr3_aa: CASSGAGGYEQYF

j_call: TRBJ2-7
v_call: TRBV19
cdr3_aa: CASSMGYEQYF

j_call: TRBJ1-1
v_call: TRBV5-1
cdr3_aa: CASSLSQGTNTEAFF

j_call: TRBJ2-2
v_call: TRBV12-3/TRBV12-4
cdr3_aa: CASSSTTSGTGPVGGELFF

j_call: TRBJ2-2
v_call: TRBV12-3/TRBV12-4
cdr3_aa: CASRDGGIWGELFF

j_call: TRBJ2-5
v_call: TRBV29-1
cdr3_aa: CSVGGLAGAETQYF

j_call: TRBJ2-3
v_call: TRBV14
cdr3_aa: CASSQDISGSDTQYF

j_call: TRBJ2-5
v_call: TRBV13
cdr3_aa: CASSQAHGGRETQYF